This entry lists 12 T cell receptor beta chains sequenced from one sample in a study of T cell changes during pregnancy in multiple sclerosis. TCRdb's copy holds only in-frame clones and misses some; the assay was immunoSEQ multiplex PCR. The sample shows under 60,000 clones, about 90% of them seen only once. The specimen comprised CD4+ T cells from peripheral blood mononuclear cells, sampled after pregnancy. Every receptor here comes from a female donor with multiple sclerosis, enrolled in a pregnancy study.

The rearrangement links TRBV4-1 to TRBJ2-2; TRBD1 matches at 9 bases. CDR1 is MGHRA and CDR2 is YSYEKL in the germline V gene. The ends lost 4 bases at V and 7 bases at J; junction bases unmatched: 7. The CDR3 extends over 15 amino acids. CDR3 nucleotides: TGCGCCAGCAGCCGTCCCGGGACAGGGTTCGGGGAGCTGTTTTTT. Amino acids: CASSRPGTGFGELFF.

Only one count was recorded for this clone. This chain links TRBV29-1 with TRBJ1-3, with D perhaps matching TRBD1 (6 bases). Trimming cost V 7 bases and J 2 bases, with 9 bases left between them. The V gene's germline CDR1 is SQVTM and CDR2 ANQGSEA. The CDR3 is made up of 12 amino acids. The CDR3 protein is CSAQGPGNTIYF. CDR3 DNA sequence: TGCAGCGCACAGGGTCCTGGAAACACCATATATTTT.

The rearrangement uses TRBV29-1 and TRBJ1-1, with D unresolved. V was shortened by 1 base and J by 5 bases, with 8 bases between the two germline ends. The CDR3 is made up of 12 amino acids. Per germline, CDR1 SQVTM and CDR2 ANQGSEA. CDR3 amino acids: CSVEGGWTEAFF. The CDR3 DNA follows: TGCAGCGTTGAAGGAGGATGGACTGAAGCTTTCTTT.

The V gene is TRBV30, the J gene TRBJ2-5; possibly TRBD2 for D (5 bases). V was pared by 0 bases and J by 7 bases, with 18 bases between. The CDR3 is 15 amino acids. Germline CDR1 is GTSNPN and CDR2 is SVGIG (reference sequence). CDR3 sequence (DNA): TGTGCCTGGAGTGTAGTAGGGAACCCCAGCGGGACCCAGTACTTC. It is translated as CAWSVVGNPSGTQYF.

A single count supports this clone. The J gene is TRBJ2-1, the V gene TRBV11-2, with a weak D call TRBD2 (7 bases). This CDR3 contains 13 residues. V lost 0 bases and J 9 bases, leaving 9 bases between the germline ends. CDR1 and CDR2 (germline): SGHAT, FQNNGV. DNA for the CDR3: TGTGCCAGCAGCTTAGACCGGGGGGCTGAGCAGTTCTTC. Its protein product is CASSLDRGAEQFF. Based on the CDR3 plus reference TRBV11-2 and TRBJ2-1, the full variable domain is EAGVAQSPRYKIIEKRQSVAFWCNPISGHATLYWYQQILGQGPKLLIQFQNNGVVDDSQLPKDRFSAERLKGVDSTLKIQPAKLEDSAVYLCASSLDRGAEQFFGPGTRLTVL.

This chain connects TRBV6-5 to TRBJ1-1; 9 bases are shared with TRBD1. V trimming: 6 bases; J trimming: 0 bases; junction bases outside the gene matches: 5. Germline loops: CDR1 MNHEY, CDR2 SVGAGI. CDR3 length: 15 amino acids. The CDR3 protein is CASSTDRGLNTEAFF. CDR3 bases: TGTGCCAGCAGCACGGACAGGGGACTGAACACTGAAGCTTTCTTT.

The gene calls are TRBV6-1 and TRBJ2-7; 7 nucleotides align to TRBD2. Germline trimming cut 10 bases from V and 3 bases from J; bases unmatched to any gene: 9. Germline values: CDR1 MNHNS, CDR2 SASEGT. This CDR3 is built from 13 residues. The CDR3 spells CATRWGGNYEQYF. CDR3 DNA sequence: TGTGCCACCCGGTGGGGGGGAAACTACGAGCAGTACTTC.

The chain employs TRBV4-1 and TRBJ2-3, with 8 bases matching TRBD2. Trimming removed 2 bases from V and 1 base from J; junction bases left unmatched: 5. Germline assignment: CDR1 MGHRA and CDR2 YSYEKL. This CDR3 has 16 residues. Here the CDR3 DNA reads TGCGCCAGCAGCCAACAGCCGGGACTAGGCACAGATACGCAGTATTTT. Translated, it gives CASSQQPGLGTDTQYF.

The rearrangement uses TRBV7-6 and TRBJ2-5; unclear D gene. The CDR3 consists of 12 residues. Trimming pared 4 bases from V and 5 bases from J, leaving 8 bases between. CDR1 and CDR2 from the germline V gene are SGHVS and FNYEAQ. The CDR3 DNA follows: TGTGCCAGCAGCTATAATCTGGAGACCCAGTACTTC. This encodes CASSYNLETQYF.

In its sample, this clone was seen a few times. The genes are TRBV28 and TRBJ1-5; TRBD1 agrees at 8 bases. This CDR3 is 18 amino acids long. Trimming cost V 3 bases and J 0 bases; bases outside gene matches: 10. The germline gives CDR1 MDHEN, CDR2 SYDVKM. The CDR3 DNA reads as TGTGCCAGCAGTTTTTTCGGGACAGGCGTTTATAGCAATCAGCCCCAGCATTTT. Translated: CASSFFGTGVYSNQPQHF.

V and J are TRBV25-1 and TRBJ2-3, with no clear D. Germline lookup yields CDR1 MGHDK and CDR2 SYGVNS. V lost 2 bases and J lost 3, with 12 bases in between. This CDR3 is 15 amino acids long. This chain's CDR3 is CASSESTVSTDTQYF. DNA for the CDR3: TGTGCCAGCAGTGAAAGTACAGTCTCGACAGATACGCAGTATTTT.

This clone was recorded a few times. The rearrangement uses TRBV27 and TRBJ2-7, with 7 bases matching TRBD1. V gave up 5 bases and J gave up 3 bases; unmatched junction bases: 10. The CDR3 consists of 15 residues. From germline, CDR1 is MNHEY and CDR2 SMNVEV (reference sequence). The DNA for the CDR3 is TGTGCCAGCAGTCAGCCCGGGACAGTAAGCTACGAGCAGTACTTC. The encoded protein is CASSQPGTVSYEQYF.